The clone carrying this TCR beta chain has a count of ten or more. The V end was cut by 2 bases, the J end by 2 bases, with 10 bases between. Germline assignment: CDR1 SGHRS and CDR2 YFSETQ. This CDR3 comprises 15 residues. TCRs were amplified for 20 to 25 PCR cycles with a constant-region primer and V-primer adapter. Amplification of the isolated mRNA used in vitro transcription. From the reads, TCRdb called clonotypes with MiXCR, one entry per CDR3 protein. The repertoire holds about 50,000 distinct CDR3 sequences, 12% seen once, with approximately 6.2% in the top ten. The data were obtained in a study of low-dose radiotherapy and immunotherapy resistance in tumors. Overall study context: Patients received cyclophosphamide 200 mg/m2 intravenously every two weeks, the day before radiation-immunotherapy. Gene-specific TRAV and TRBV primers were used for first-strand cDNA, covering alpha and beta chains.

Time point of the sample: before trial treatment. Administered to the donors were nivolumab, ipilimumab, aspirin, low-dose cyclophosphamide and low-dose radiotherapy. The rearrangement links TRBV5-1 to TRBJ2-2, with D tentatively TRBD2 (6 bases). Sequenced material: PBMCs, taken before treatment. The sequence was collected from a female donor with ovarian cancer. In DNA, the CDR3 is TGCGCCAGCAGCTTTCGACTAGATAACACCGGGGAGCTGTTTTTT. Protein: CASSFRLDNTGELFF.